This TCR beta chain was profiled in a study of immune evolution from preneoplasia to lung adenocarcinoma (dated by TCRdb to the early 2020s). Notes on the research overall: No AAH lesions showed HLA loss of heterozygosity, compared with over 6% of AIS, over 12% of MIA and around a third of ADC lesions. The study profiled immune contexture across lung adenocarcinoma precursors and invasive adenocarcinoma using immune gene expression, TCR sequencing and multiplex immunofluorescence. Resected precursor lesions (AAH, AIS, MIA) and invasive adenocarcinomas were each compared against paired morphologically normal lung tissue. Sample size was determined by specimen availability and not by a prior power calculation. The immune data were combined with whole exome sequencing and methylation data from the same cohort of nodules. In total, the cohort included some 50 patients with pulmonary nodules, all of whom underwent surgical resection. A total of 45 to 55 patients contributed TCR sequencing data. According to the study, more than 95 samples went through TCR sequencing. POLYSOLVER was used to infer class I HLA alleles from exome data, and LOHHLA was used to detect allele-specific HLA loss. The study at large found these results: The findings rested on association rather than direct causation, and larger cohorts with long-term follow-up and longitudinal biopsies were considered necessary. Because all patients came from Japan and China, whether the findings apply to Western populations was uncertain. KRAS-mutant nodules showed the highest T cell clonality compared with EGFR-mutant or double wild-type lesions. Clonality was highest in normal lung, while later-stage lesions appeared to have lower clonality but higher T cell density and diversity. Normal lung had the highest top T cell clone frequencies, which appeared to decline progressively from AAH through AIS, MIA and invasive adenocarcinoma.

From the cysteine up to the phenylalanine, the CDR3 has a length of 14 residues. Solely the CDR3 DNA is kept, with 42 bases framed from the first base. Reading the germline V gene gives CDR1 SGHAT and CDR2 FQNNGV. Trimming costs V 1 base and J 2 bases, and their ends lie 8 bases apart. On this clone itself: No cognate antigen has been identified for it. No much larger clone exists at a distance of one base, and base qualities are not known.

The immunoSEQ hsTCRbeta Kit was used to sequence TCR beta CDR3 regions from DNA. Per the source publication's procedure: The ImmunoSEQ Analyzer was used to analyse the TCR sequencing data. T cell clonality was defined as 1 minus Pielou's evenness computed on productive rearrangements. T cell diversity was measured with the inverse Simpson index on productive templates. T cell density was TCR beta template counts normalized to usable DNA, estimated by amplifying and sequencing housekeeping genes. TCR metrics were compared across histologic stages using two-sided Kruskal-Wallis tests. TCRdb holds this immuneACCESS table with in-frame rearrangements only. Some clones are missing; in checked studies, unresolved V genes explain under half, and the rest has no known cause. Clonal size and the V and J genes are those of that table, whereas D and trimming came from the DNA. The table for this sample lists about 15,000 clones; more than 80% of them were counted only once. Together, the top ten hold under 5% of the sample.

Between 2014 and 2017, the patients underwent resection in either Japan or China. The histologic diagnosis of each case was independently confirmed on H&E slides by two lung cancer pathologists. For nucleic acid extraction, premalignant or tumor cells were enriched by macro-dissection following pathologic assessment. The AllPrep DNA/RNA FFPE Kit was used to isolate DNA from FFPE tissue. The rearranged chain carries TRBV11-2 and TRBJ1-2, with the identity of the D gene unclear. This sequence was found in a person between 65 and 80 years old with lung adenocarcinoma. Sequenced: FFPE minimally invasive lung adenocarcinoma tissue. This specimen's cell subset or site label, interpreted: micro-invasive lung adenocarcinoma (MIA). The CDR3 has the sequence CASSLGLGNYGYTF. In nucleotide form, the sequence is TGTGCCAGCAGCTTAGGGCTAGGAAACTATGGCTACACCTTC.